This entry lists 21 T cell receptor beta chains sequenced from one sample in a study of blood T cell repertoires in COVID-19. Assay: immunoSEQ multiplex PCR; the TCRdb copy retains only in-frame clones and omits some. The sample has approximately 260,000 clones, around four fifths seen once. Sequences were obtained from peripheral blood. The receptors were sampled from a man in his 60s who had recovered from COVID-19.

This chain links TRBV4-2 with TRBJ1-1, with TRBD1 identical over 7 bases. V shed 0 bases and J 11 bases; nucleotides not matched to a gene: 15. CDR1 LGHNA and CDR2 YNFKEQ come from the germline V gene. The CDR3 has 16 residues. DNA for the CDR3: TGTGCCAGCAGCCAAGAAGCCGGGACAGATCGTCTTCTGGCTTTCTTT. Protein sequence: CASSQEAGTDRLLAFF.

The CDR3 loop reads CASSATGVMNTEAFF. The CDR3 DNA is TGTGCCAGTAGTGCCACCGGGGTTATGAACACTGAAGCTTTCTTT. V and J are TRBV19 and TRBJ1-1, with D hard to call. V gave up 5 bases and J gave up 0 bases, with 13 bases separating them. The V gene's germline CDR1 is LNHDA and CDR2 SQIVND (reference sequence). The CDR3 consists of 15 residues.

The genes are TRBV7-2 and TRBJ2-7; the D is unclear. CDR1 and CDR2 (germline): SGHTA, FQGNSA. The CDR3 length is 15 residues. The germline V and J ends were trimmed by 0 bases and 7 bases, with 16 bases remaining between them. The CDR3 reads CASSLAANSGIEQYF. Written as DNA, the CDR3 is TGTGCCAGCAGCTTAGCAGCAAATTCCGGTATAGAGCAGTACTTC.

The gene calls are TRBV6-5 and TRBJ2-5; no definite D call. The V end was cut by 7 bases, the J end by 0 bases, with 9 bases between. The germline V gene has CDR1 MNHEY and CDR2 SVGAGI. The CDR3 covers 13 residues. The CDR3: CASIAANQETQYF. CDR3 coding DNA: TGTGCCAGCATTGCGGCCAACCAAGAGACCCAGTACTTC.

The J gene is TRBJ2-7, the V gene TRBV18, with 10 bases matching TRBD1. From germline, CDR1 is KGHSH and CDR2 LQKENI. V lost 5 bases and J lost 0; bases outside the gene matches: 7. This CDR3 region has 16 residues. CDR3 coding DNA: TGTGCCAGCTCATACGTCGGGACAGGGGCCTCCTACGAGCAGTACTTC. It is translated as CASSYVGTGASYEQYF.

In this sample, this clone turned up a few times. The rearrangement uses TRBV4-2 and TRBJ2-1, with D perhaps matching TRBD2 (7 bases). In germline, CDR1 is LGHNA, CDR2 YNFKEQ. V shed 4 bases and J shed 2 bases, with 15 bases lying between them. The CDR3 consists of 16 residues. The CDR3 sequence is CASSRRRGGAYNEQFF. As DNA, the CDR3 is TGTGCCAGCAGCCGCCGACGCGGGGGCGCCTACAATGAGCAGTTCTTC.

This clone was counted between two and nine times. The chain uses TRBV5-1 and TRBJ2-3; 7 nucleotides agree with TRBD1. The CDR3 has 14 residues. Germline V gene data show CDR1 as SGHRS and CDR2 as YFSETQ. V gave up 5 bases and J gave up 2 bases; unmatched junction bases: 5. The CDR3 reads CASSRQGDTDTQYF. The CDR3 DNA is TGCGCCAGCAGTCGACAGGGAGACACAGATACGCAGTATTTT.

The rearrangement uses TRBV2 and TRBJ2-3; D is unresolved. Trimming took 6 bases from V and 6 from J, leaving 13 bases between them. The CDR3 covers 13 residues. CDR1 SNHLY and CDR2 FYNNEI come from the germline V gene. CDR3 in DNA: TGTGCCAGCAGCCCTCCCCGAGGTGATACGCAGTATTTT. Protein: CASSPPRGDTQYF. The variable domain in full, with the rest retrieved from reference TRBV2 and TRBJ2-3, is EPEVTQTPSHQVTQMGQEVILRCVPISNHLYFYWYRQILGQKVEFLVSFYNNEISEKSEIFDDQFSVERPDGSNFTLKIRSTKLEDSAMYFCASSPPRGDTQYFGPGTRLTVL.

V gene TRBV5-4 combines with J gene TRBJ2-1, with 15 bases identical to TRBD2. The CDR3 contains 17 residues. V lost 3 bases, J lost 9 bases, and 10 bases stayed unmatched. Germline-derived CDR1 and CDR2 are SGHNT and YYREEE (reference sequence). The CDR3 DNA reads TGTGCCAGCAGCTATGCCGTTCGGACTAGCGGGGGGGCTGAGCAGTTCTTC. Its translation: CASSYAVRTSGGAEQFF.

The chain couples TRBV5-1 to TRBJ2-1; 9 nucleotides align to TRBD2. Germline V gives CDR1 SGHRS, CDR2 YFSETQ. The CDR3 extends over 16 amino acids. Trimming took 4 bases from V and 1 from J; bases not matched to a gene: 6. CDR3 residues: CASSPPSGGSYNEQFF. CDR3 nucleotide sequence: TGCGCCAGCAGCCCGCCAAGCGGGGGGTCCTACAATGAGCAGTTCTTC. The full variable domain, in which reference TRBV5-1 and TRBJ2-1 provide the parts outside the CDR3, is KAGVTQTPRYLIKTRGQQVTLSCSPISGHRSVSWYQQTPGQGLQFLFEYFSETQRNKGNFPGRFSGRQFSNSRSEMNVSTLELGDSALYLCASSPPSGGSYNEQFFGPGTRLTVL.

The V and J genes are TRBV29-1 and TRBJ2-7; possibly TRBD1 for D (6 bases). Germline loops: CDR1 SQVTM, CDR2 ANQGSEA. The CDR3 length is 12 residues. The germline V and J ends were trimmed by 4 bases and 7 bases, with 14 bases remaining between them. CDR3 nucleotides: TGCAGCGTTGTGACAGGCGTCAGGGAGCAGTACTTC. This sequence encodes CSVVTGVREQYF.

V is TRBV7-9 and J is TRBJ2-1, with D maybe TRBD2 (6 bases). With 5 bases removed from V and 2 bases from J, the gap between germline ends came to 13 bases. Germline V lookup: CDR1 SEHNR, CDR2 FQNEAQ (reference sequence). The CDR3 loop spans 15 amino acids. CDR3 DNA sequence: TGTGCCAGCAGCCCCCGGGGAGGAACCTACAATGAGCAGTTCTTC. Its protein product is CASSPRGGTYNEQFF.

V and J are TRBV6-6 and TRBJ2-6, with no clear D. The CDR3 extends over 16 amino acids. V was pared by 0 bases and J by 3 bases, with 9 bases between. Germline lookup yields CDR1 MNHNY and CDR2 SVGAGI (reference sequence). The DNA of the CDR3 is TGTGCCAGCAGTTACTCGACGAGAGGTGGGGCCAACGTCCTGACTTTC. It yields the protein CASSYSTRGGANVLTF.

This chain connects TRBV10-3 to TRBJ2-3, with 8 bases aligning to TRBD2. V lost 8 bases to trimming and J lost 2 bases; unmatched junction nucleotides: 6. Germline V gene lookup returns CDR1 ENHRY and CDR2 SYGVKD. The CDR3 is 14 amino acids. CDR3 sequence reads: CAIGRGGDTDTQYF. CDR3 DNA: TGTGCCATCGGTCGGGGGGGCGACACAGATACGCAGTATTTT.

This chain joins TRBV7-2 and TRBJ2-5; 8 positions match TRBD1. V was clipped by 0 bases and J by 5 bases; unmatched bases: 11. This CDR3 is 17 amino acids long. Germline-derived CDR1 and CDR2 are SGHTA and FQGNSA. The CDR3 sequence is CASSLAGSGGASETQYF. The CDR3 DNA sequence: TGTGCCAGCAGCTTAGCGGGGTCAGGGGGCGCATCGGAGACCCAGTACTTC. The whole variable domain, remainder taken from reference TRBV7-2 and TRBJ2-5, is GAGVSQSPSNKVTEKGKDVELRCDPISGHTALYWYRQSLGQGLEFLIYFQGNSAPDKSGLPSDRFSAERTGGSVSTLTIQRTQQEDSAVYLCASSLAGSGGASETQYFGPGTRLLVL.

This clone has just a few counts. Other nucleotide sequences from this sample produce the same CDR3. The chain recombines TRBV19 with TRBJ1-2, with TRBD1 matching over 8 bases. Germline trimming cut 6 bases from V and 5 bases from J; bases unmatched to any gene: 5. Germline assignment: CDR1 LNHDA and CDR2 SQIVND (reference sequence). The CDR3 contains 13 residues. The chain's CDR3 is CASSRDRRYGYTF. DNA for the CDR3: TGTGCCAGTAGCCGGGACAGGCGATATGGCTACACCTTC.

The sample holds one count of this clone. The V and J genes are TRBV6-5 and TRBJ2-5; D is possibly TRBD1 (5 bases). Germline CDR1 MNHEY, CDR2 SVGAGI. This CDR3 has 13 amino acids. V lost 6 bases and J 5 bases, leaving 13 bases between the germline ends. The CDR3 DNA reads TGTGCCAGCAGGGACACGGGCCGGGAGACCCAGTACTTC. Encoded protein: CASRDTGRETQYF.

This chain joins TRBV6-1 and TRBJ1-2; 8 bases are a match to TRBD1. Losses at the gene ends were 3 bases for V and 7 bases for J; bases not matched to a gene: 1. Germline assignment: CDR1 MNHNS and CDR2 SASEGT. The CDR3 contains 12 residues. CDR3 coding DNA: TGTGCCAGCAGTGAGGGACAGGCTGGCTACACCTTC. Translation gives CASSEGQAGYTF.

This clone has a single count. At one end the junction does not follow the germline gene, possibly because of a read error. The chain recombines TRBV12-3 or TRBV12-4 with TRBJ2-1; D is ambiguous. This CDR3 has 12 residues. In DNA form, the CDR3 reads TGTGCCAGCAGTTTACCCCCCAATGAGCGGTTCTTC. Translating it yields CASSLPPNERFF.

This clone was found a few times. The CDR3 nucleotides read TGTGCCACCAGCGAGGGGTGGGAGGCCGGGAACACTGAAGCTTTCTTT. Protein product: CATSEGWEAGNTEAFF. J is TRBJ1-1 and V is TRBV15; the D gene is possibly TRBD1 (5 bases). With 5 bases removed from V and 1 base from J, the gap between germline ends came to 17 bases. Per germline, CDR1 LNHNV and CDR2 YYDKDF (reference sequence). There are 16 residues in the CDR3.

The chain joins TRBV4-2 to TRBJ1-5; 7 bases align to TRBD1. Germline assignment: CDR1 LGHNA and CDR2 YNFKEQ. The CDR3 is made up of 15 amino acids. V was pared by 2 bases and J by 5 bases, with 6 bases of the junction left unmatched. The CDR3 DNA sequence: TGTGCCAGCAGCCAATTACAGGGGCCTGATCAGCCCCAGCATTTT. Encoded protein: CASSQLQGPDQPQHF.